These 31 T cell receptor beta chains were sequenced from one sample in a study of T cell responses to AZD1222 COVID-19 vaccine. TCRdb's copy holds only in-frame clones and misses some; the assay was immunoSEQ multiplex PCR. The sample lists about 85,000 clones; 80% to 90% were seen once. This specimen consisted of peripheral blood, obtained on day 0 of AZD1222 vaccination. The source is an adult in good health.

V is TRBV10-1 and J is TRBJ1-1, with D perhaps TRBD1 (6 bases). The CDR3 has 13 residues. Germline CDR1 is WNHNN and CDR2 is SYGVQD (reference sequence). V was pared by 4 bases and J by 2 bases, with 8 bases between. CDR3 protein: CASSGQVNTEAFF. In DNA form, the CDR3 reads TGCGCCAGCAGTGGACAGGTTAACACTGAAGCTTTCTTT.

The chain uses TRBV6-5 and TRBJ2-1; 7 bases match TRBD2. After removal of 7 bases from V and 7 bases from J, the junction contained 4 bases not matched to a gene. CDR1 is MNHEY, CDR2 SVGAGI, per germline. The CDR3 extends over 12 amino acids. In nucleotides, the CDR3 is TGTGCCAGCAACAACGGGGGGAATGAGCAGTTCTTC. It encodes CASNNGGNEQFF.

Written as DNA, the CDR3 is TGTGCCAGCAGCGGATTGTTTGAAGCTTTCTTT. The encoded protein is CASSGLFEAFF. This rearrangement joins TRBV12-3 or TRBV12-4 to TRBJ1-1; D is unclear. The V end lost 6 bases, the J end lost 7 bases, and 9 bases lay between the germline ends. This CDR3 comprises 11 residues.

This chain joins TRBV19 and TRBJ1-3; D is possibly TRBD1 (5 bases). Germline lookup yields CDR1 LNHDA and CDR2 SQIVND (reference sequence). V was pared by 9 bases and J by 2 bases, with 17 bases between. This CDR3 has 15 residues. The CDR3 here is CASTVRDGPGNTIYF. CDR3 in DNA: TGTGCCAGCACGGTCCGGGACGGACCTGGAAACACCATATATTTT.

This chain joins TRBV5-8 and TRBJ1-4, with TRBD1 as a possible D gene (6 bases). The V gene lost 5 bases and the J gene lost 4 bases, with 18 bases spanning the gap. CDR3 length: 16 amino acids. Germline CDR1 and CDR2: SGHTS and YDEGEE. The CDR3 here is CASSTLGQQFNEKLFF. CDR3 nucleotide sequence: TGTGCCAGCAGTACCCTTGGACAGCAGTTTAATGAAAAACTGTTTTTT.

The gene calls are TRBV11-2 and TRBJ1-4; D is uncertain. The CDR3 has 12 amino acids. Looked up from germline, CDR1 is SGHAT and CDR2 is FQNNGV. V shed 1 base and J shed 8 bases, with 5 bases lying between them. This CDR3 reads CASSLVREKLFF. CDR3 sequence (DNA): TGTGCCAGCAGCTTAGTCCGGGAAAAACTGTTTTTT.

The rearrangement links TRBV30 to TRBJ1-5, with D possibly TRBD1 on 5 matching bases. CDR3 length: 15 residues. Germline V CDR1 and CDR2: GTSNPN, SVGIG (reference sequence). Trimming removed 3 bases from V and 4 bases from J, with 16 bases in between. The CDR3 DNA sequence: TGTGCCTGGAGCCGGGACCTACACCCGAATCAGCCCCAGCATTTT. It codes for CAWSRDLHPNQPQHF. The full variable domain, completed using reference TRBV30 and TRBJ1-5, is SQTIHQWPATLVQPVGSPLSLECTVEGTSNPNLYWYRQAAGRGLQLLFYSVGIGQISSEVPQNLSASRPQDRQFILSSKKLLLSDSGFYLCAWSRDLHPNQPQHFGDGTRLSIL.

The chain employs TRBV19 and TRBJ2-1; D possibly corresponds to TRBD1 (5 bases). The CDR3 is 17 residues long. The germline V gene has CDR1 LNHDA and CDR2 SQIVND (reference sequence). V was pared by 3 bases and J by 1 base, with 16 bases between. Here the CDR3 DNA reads TGTGCCAGTAGTATGGTGAAAGGGGCTGAATCCTACAATGAGCAGTTCTTC. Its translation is CASSMVKGAESYNEQFF.

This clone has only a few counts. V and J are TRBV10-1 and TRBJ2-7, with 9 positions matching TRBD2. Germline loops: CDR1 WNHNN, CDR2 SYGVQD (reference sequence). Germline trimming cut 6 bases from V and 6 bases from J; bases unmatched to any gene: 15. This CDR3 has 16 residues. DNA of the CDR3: TGCGCCAGCAGGGGGCGGGCTAGCGGGATATATTGCGAGCAGTACTTC. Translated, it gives CASRGRASGIYCEQYF.

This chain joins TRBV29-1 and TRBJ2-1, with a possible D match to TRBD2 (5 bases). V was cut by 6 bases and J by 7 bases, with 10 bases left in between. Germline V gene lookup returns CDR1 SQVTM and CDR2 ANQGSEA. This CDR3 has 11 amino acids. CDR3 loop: CSVTTGNEQFF. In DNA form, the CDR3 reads TGCAGCGTGACTACGGGTAATGAGCAGTTCTTC.

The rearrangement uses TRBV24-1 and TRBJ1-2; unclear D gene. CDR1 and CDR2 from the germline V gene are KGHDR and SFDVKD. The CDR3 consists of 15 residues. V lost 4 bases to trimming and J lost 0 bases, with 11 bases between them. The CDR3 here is CATSEARTSNYGYTF. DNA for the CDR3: TGTGCCACCAGTGAGGCCCGGACTTCTAACTATGGCTACACCTTC.

CDR3 bases: TGTGCCAGCAGTGAAGGTAACAGCGGCAATCAGCCCCAGCATTTT. Protein product: CASSEGNSGNQPQHF. The V gene is TRBV2, the J gene TRBJ1-5; D remains unclear. Deletions cut 1 base from V and 2 bases from J, with 9 bases between. The length of the CDR3 is 15 residues. Germline V lookup: CDR1 SNHLY, CDR2 FYNNEI.

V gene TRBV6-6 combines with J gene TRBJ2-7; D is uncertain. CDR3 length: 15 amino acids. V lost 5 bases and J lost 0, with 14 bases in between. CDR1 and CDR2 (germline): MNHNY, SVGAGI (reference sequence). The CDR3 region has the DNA TGTGCCAGCAGTCTACAGCGAATGAGCTCCTACGAGCAGTACTTC. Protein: CASSLQRMSSYEQYF.

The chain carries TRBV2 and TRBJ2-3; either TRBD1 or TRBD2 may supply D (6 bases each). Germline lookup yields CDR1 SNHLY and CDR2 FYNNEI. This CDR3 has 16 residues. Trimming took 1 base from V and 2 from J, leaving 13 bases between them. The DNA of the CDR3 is TGTGCCAGCAGTGAAGACGGGGGACACCTCACAGATACGCAGTATTTT. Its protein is CASSEDGGHLTDTQYF.

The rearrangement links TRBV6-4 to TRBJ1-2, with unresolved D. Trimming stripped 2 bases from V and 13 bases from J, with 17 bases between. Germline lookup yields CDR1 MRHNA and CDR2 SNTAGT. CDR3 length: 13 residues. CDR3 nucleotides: TGTGCCAGCAGTGACAGGCCCCTCGGGTCGGCCACCTTC. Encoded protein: CASSDRPLGSATF.

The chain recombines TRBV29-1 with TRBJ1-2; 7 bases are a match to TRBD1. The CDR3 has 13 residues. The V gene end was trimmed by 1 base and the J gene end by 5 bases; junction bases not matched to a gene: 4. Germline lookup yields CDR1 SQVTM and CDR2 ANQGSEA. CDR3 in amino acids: CSVEVDRAYGYTF. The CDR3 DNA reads TGCAGCGTTGAAGTAGACAGGGCATATGGCTACACCTTC.

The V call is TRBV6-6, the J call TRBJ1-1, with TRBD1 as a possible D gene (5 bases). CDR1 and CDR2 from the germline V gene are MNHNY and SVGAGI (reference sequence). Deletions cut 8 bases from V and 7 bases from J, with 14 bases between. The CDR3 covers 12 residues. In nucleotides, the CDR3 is TGTGCCAGCGGTCAGGGCGGGGGTGAAGCTTTCTTT. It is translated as CASGQGGGEAFF.

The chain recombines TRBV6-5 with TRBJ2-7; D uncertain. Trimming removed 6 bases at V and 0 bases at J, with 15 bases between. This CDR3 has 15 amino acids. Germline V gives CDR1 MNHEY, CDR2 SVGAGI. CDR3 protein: CASRPAGRVSYEQYF. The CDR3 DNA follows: TGTGCCAGCAGGCCAGCCGGACGGGTCTCCTACGAGCAGTACTTC.

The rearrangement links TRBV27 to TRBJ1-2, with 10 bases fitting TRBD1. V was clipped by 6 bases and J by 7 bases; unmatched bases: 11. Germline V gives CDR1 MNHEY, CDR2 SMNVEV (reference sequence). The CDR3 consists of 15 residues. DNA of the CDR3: TGTGCCAGCAGCCCACACACCGGGACAGGGGCTGGCTACACCTTC. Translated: CASSPHTGTGAGYTF.

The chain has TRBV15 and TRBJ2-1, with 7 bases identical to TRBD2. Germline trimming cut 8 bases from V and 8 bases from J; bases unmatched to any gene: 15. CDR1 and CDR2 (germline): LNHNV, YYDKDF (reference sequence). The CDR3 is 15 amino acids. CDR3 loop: CATRRFERDGDEQFF. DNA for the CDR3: TGTGCCACCCGGAGGTTCGAGCGGGATGGTGATGAGCAGTTCTTC.

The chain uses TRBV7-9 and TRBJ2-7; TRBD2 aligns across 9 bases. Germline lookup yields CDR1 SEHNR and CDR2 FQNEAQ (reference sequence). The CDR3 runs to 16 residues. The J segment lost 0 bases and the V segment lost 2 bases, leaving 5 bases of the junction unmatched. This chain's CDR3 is CASSLKSGGSSYEQYF. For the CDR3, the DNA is TGTGCCAGCAGCTTAAAAAGCGGGGGGAGCTCCTACGAGCAGTACTTC. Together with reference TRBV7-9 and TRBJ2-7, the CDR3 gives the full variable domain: DTGVSQNPRHKITKRGQNVTFRCDPISEHNRLYWYRQTLGQGPEFLTYFQNEAQLEKSRLLSDRFSAERPKGSFSTLEIQRTEQGDSAMYLCASSLKSGGSSYEQYFGPGTRLTVT.

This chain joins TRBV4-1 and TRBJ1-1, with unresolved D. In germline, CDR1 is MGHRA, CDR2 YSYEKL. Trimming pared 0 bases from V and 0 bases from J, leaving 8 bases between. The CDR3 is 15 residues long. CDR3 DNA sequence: TGCGCCAGCAGCCAAGATTTTCCCATGAACACTGAAGCTTTCTTT. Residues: CASSQDFPMNTEAFF.

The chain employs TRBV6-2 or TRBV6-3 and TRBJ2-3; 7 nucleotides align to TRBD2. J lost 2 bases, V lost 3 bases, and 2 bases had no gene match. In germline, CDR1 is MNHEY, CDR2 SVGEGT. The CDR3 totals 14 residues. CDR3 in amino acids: CASSYLAATDTQYF. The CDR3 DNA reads TGTGCCAGCAGTTATCTAGCGGCCACAGATACGCAGTATTTT.

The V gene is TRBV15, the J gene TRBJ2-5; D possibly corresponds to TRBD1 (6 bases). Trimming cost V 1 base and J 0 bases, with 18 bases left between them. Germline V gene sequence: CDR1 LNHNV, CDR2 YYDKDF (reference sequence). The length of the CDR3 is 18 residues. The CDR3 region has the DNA TGTGCCACCAGCAGAGTCCAGGGGCTCGACTTATACCAAGAGACCCAGTACTTC. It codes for CATSRVQGLDLYQETQYF.

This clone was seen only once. The CDR3 spells CAISEYEDRLHF. The CDR3 DNA is TGTGCCATCAGTGAGTATGAAGACAGGCTCCACTTT. V is TRBV10-3 and J is TRBJ1-6; TRBD1 might be the D (6 bases). CDR3 length: 12 amino acids. V was trimmed by 1 base and J by 16 bases, leaving 11 bases between them. Germline-derived CDR1 and CDR2 are ENHRY and SYGVKD.

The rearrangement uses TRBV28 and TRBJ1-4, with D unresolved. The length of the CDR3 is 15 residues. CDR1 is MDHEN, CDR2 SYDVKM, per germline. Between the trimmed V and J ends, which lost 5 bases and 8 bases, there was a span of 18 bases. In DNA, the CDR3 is TGTGCCAGCAGTCCCCCGGGGAATCTTGGCGAAAAACTGTTTTTT. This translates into CASSPPGNLGEKLFF.

The DNA for the CDR3 is TGTGCCAGCAGCTTACCGCCTGCGCCGGGCGGTGACAATGAGCAGTTCTTC. This sequence encodes CASSLPPAPGGDNEQFF. The chain joins TRBV11-2 to TRBJ2-1; unclear D gene. Germline V lookup: CDR1 SGHAT, CDR2 FQNNGV. The CDR3 is made up of 17 amino acids. Trimming pared 2 bases from V and 5 bases from J, leaving 19 bases between.

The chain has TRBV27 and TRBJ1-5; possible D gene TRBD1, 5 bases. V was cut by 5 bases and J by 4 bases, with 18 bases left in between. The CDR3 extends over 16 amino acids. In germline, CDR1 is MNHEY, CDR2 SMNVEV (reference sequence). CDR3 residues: CASSRVGGQQNQPQHF. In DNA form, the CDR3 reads TGTGCCAGCAGTCGGGTGGGGGGTCAGCAAAATCAGCCCCAGCATTTT.

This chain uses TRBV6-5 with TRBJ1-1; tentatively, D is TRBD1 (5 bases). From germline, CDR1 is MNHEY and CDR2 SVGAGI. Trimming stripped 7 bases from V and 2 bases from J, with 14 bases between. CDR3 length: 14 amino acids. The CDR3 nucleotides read TGTGCCAGCACTCGGGTCGGGGCCAACACTGAAGCTTTCTTT. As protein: CASTRVGANTEAFF.

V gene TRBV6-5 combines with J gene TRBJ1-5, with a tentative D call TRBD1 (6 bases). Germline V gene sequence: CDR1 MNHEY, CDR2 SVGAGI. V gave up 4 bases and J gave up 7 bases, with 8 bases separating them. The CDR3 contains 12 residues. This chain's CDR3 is CASSSGGQPQHF. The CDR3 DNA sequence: TGTGCCAGCAGTTCGGGGGGCCAGCCCCAGCATTTT.

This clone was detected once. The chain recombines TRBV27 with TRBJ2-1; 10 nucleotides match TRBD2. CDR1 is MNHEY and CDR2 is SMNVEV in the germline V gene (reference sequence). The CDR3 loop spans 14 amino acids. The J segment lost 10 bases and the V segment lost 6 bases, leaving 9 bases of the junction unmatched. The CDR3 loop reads CASSHGPAGGEQFF. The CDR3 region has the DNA TGTGCCAGCAGCCATGGGCCAGCGGGGGGGGAGCAGTTCTTC.